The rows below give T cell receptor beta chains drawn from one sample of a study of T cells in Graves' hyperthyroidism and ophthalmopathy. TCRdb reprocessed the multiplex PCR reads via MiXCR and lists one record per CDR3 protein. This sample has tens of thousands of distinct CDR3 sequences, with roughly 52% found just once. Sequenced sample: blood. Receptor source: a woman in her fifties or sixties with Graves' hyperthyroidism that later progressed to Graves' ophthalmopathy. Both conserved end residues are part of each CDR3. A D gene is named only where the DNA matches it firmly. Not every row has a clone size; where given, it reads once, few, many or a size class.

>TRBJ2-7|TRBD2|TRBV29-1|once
TGCAGCTCACCAGGGACTAGCGGGAGATCCCCCCTCTACGAGCAGTACTTC
CSSPGTSGRSPLYEQYF
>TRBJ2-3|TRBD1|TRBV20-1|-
TGCAGTGCTGAGGGGGCGGGTGGCACAGATACGCAGTATTTT
CSAEGAGGTDTQYF
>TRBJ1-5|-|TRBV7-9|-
TGTGCCAGCAGCTTAGCGGGGAACAATCAGCCCCAGCATTTT
CASSLAGNNQPQHF
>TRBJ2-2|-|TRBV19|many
TGTGCCAGTAAACGGAACACCGGGGAGCTGTTTTTT
CASKRNTGELFF
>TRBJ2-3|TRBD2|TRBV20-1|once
TGCAGTGCTAGAGACTACGGCGGACTAGCACCAGCAGATACGCAGTATTTT
CSARDYGGLAPADTQYF
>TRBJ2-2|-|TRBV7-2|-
TGTGCCAGCAGCCTCCAATTTTACGGGGAGCTGTTTTTT
CASSLQFYGELFF
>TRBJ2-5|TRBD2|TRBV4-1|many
TGCGCCAGCAGCCACGCAATCGGGAGGGCTCGGGGGGAGACCCAGTACTTC
CASSHAIGRARGETQYF
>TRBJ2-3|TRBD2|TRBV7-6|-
TGTGCCAGCAGCCCGTCTAGCGGGGGGCTTAGCACAGATACGCAGTATTTT
CASSPSSGGLSTDTQYF
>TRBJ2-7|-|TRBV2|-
TGTGCCAGCCTCAGGTCTCCCTCGGGCTACGAGCAGTACTTC
CASLRSPSGYEQYF
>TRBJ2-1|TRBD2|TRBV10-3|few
TGTGCCATCAGGGCGGGGGGGCCGAATGAGCAGTTCTTC
CAIRAGGPNEQFF
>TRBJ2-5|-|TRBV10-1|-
-
CASSDRTGEWWLHLRFGDQETQYF
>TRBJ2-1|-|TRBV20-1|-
TGCAGTGCTAACGGGAACGTGGAGGAGCAGTTCTTC
CSANGNVEEQFF
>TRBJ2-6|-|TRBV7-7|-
TGTGCTAGCAGCCCGAGCGGTACGAACACCGGGGCCAACGTCCTGACTTTC
CASSPSGTNTGANVLTF
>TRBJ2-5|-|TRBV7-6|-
TGTGCCAGCAGCTCGACGGATGGGGCGTGGAAGACCCAGTACTTC
CASSSTDGAWKTQYF
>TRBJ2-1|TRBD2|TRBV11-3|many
TGTGCCAGCAGCTTAGAGGTCGGCGGGAGCTACAATGAGCAGTTCTTC
CASSLEVGGSYNEQFF
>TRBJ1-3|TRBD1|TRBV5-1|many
TGCGCCAGCAGCCTCCGGACAGGGGATTCGTCTGGAAACACCATATATTTT
CASSLRTGDSSGNTIYF
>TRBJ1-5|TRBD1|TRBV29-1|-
TGCAGCGTTAGGGACAGGGGCGGGAACAATCAGCCCCAGCATTTT
CSVRDRGGNNQPQHF
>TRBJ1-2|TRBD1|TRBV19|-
TGTGCCGGTAATACCGGGACAGGGAATGGCTACACCTTC
CAGNTGTGNGYTF
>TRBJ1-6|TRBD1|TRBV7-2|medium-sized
TGTGCCAGCAGCTTATCTGCAGGGGGCGCGAGTTCACCCCTCCACTTT
CASSLSAGGASSPLHF
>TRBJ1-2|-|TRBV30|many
TGTGCCTGGAGGGCCCGGGTTAACTATGGCTACACCTTC
CAWRARVNYGYTF
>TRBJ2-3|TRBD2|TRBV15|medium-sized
TGTGCCGCGGGGGGATATTTGGGAGATACGCAGTATTTT
CAAGGYLGDTQYF
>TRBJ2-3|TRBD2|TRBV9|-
TGTGCCAGCAGCACTTGGACTAGCGGAAGCACAGATACGCAGTATTTT
CASSTWTSGSTDTQYF
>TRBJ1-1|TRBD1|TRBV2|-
TGTGCCAGCACTTTACAGGGGATGCCCACTGAAGCTTTCTTC
CASTLQGMPTEAFF
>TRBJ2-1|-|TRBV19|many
TGTGCCAGTATCTCTGAAGGGTCTAATGAGCAGTTCTTC
CASISEGSNEQFF
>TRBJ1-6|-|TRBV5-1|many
TGCGCCAGCAGCTCCGGGGCCCTCCATTATAATTCACCCCTCCACTTT
CASSSGALHYNSPLHF
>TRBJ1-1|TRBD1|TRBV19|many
TGTGCCAGTAGTCCCGACAGGGCGGAAGCTTTCTTT
CASSPDRAEAFF
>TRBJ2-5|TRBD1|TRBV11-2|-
TGTGCCAGCAGCTTGGGACAGGATGGGACCCAGTACTTC
CASSLGQDGTQYF
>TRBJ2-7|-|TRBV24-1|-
TGTGCCACCAGCAAGGCCTACGAGCAGTACTTC
CATSKAYEQYF
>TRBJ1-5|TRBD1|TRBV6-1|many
TGTGCCAGCCGGGACAGGGGGCGGGTAAGTCAGCCCCAGCATTTT
CASRDRGRVSQPQHF
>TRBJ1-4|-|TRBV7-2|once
TGTGCCAGCAGCCAAACGGGGGGCCTGGCTAATGAAAAACTGTTTTTT
CASSQTGGLANEKLFF
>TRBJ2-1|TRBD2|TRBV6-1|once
TGTGCCAGTAGACTCGGGACTAGTCGACACAATGAGCAGTTCTTC
CASRLGTSRHNEQFF
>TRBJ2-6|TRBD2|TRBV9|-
TGTGCCAGCAGCGTAGATCTAGCGGGAGGGGCCAACGTCCTGACTTTC
CASSVDLAGGANVLTF
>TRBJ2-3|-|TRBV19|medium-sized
TGTGCCAGTAGTATTGCAACAGATACGCAGTATTTT
CASSIATDTQYF
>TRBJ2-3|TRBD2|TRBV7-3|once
TGTGCCAGCAGCCCTAACCGGGACTACAATGAGCAGTATTTT
CASSPNRDYNEQYF
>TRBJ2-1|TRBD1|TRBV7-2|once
TGTGCCAGCAGCTTAGCCGGGACAGCATCCTACGAGCAGCTCTTC
CASSLAGTASYEQLF